Described below is a single T cell receptor beta chain sequence and its context. These data are taken from a study of shared T cell receptors in the human thymus. V shed 2 bases, J shed 1 base, and the junction held 8 bases outside the gene matches. CDR3 length: 16 residues. The germline CDR1 and CDR2 sequences are GTSNPN and SVGIG (reference sequence). This table comes from immunoSEQ multiplex PCR, and its TCRdb copy is limited to in-frame clones, with some not included. The data show hundreds of thousands of clones, around 78% seen once. The same data also contributed to another study, on human thymus T cells.

The clonotype originates from a boy under two years old with a congenital heart defect. V and J are TRBV30 and TRBJ2-1; TRBD1 matches 7 bases. Sequencing was done on a sample of thymocytes. The CDR3 region has the DNA TGTGCCTGGAGTTCCATTCGGACAGGTTCCTACAATGAGCAGTTCTTC. This codes for CAWSSIRTGSYNEQFF.